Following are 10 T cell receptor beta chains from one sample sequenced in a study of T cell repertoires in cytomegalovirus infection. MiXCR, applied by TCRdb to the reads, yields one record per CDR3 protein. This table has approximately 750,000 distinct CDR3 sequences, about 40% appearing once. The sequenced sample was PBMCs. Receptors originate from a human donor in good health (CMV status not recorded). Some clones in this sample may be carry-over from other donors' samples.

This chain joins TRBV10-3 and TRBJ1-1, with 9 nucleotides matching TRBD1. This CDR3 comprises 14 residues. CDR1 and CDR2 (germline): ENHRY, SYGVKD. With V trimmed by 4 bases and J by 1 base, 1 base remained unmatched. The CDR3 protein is CAISVDRGNTEAFF. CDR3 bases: TGTGCCATCAGTGTGGACAGGGGGAACACTGAAGCTTTCTTT.

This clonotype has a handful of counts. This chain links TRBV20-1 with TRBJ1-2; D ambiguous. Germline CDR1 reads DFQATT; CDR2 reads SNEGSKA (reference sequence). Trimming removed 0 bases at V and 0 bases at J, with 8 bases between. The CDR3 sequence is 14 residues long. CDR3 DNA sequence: TGCAGTGCTAGAGATGCAGGAACTAACTATGGCTACACCTTC. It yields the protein CSARDAGTNYGYTF.

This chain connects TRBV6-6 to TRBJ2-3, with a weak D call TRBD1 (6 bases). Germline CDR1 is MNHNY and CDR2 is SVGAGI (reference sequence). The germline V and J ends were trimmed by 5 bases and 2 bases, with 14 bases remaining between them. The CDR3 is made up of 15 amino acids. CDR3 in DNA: TGTGCCAGCAGTGCATCGGACAGACCCACAGATACGCAGTATTTT. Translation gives CASSASDRPTDTQYF.

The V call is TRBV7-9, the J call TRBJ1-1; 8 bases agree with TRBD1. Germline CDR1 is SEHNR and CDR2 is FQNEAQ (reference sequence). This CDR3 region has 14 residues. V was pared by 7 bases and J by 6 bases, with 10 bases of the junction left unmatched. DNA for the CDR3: TGTGCCAGCACCGTACAGGGGGGTGTAGCTGAAGCTTTCTTT. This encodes CASTVQGGVAEAFF.

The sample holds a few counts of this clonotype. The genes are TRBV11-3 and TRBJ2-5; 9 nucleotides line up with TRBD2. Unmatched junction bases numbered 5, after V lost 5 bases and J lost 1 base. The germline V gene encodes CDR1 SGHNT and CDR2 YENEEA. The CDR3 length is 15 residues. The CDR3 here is CASSVGAGGQETQYF. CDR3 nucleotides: TGTGCCAGCAGCGTAGGAGCGGGGGGCCAAGAGACCCAGTACTTC.

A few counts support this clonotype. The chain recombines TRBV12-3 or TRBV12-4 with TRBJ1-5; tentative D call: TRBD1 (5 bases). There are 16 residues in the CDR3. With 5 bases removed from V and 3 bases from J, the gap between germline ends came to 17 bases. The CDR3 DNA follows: TGTGCCAGCAGTGCACTTCGCGGGACCCTCAATCAGCCCCAGCATTTT. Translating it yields CASSALRGTLNQPQHF.

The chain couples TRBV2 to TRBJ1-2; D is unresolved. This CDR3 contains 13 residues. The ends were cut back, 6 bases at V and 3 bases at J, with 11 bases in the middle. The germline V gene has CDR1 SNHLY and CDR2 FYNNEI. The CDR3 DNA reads TGTGCCAGCAGCCTCAACGGAGACTATGGCTACACCTTC. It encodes CASSLNGDYGYTF. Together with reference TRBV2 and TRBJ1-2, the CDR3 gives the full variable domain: EPEVTQTPSHQVTQMGQEVILRCVPISNHLYFYWYRQILGQKVEFLVSFYNNEISEKSEIFDDQFSVERPDGSNFTLKIRSTKLEDSAMYFCASSLNGDYGYTFGSGTRLTVV.

CDR3: CASSQRLVGEQFF. CDR3 nucleotide sequence: TGTGCCAGCAGCCAGAGACTAGTGGGTGAGCAGTTCTTC. The chain combines TRBV4-2 with TRBJ2-1; perhaps TRBD2 as D (6 bases). The CDR3 length is 13 residues. CDR1 is LGHNA, CDR2 YNFKEQ, per germline. V lost 3 bases, J lost 9 bases, and 12 bases lay in between.

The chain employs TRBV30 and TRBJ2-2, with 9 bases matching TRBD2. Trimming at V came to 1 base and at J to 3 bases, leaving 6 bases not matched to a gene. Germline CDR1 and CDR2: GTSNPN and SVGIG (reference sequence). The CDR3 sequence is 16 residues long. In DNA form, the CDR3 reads TGTGCCTGGAGTGCAGTAGCGGGGGTATACACCGGGGAGCTGTTTTTT. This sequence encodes CAWSAVAGVYTGELFF. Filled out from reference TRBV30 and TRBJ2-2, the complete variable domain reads SQTIHQWPATLVQPVGSPLSLECTVEGTSNPNLYWYRQAAGRGLQLLFYSVGIGQISSEVPQNLSASRPQDRQFILSSKKLLLSDSGFYLCAWSAVAGVYTGELFFGEGSRLTVL.

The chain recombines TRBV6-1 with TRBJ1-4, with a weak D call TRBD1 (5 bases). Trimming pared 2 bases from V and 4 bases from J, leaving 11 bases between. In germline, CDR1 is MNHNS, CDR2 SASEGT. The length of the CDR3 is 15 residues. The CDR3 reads CASSELGRINEKLFF. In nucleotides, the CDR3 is TGTGCCAGCAGTGAACTGGGACGGATTAATGAAAAACTGTTTTTT.